This record concerns one TCR beta chain sequence. This specimen belongs to a study of blood T cell repertoires in COVID-19. The germline CDR1 and CDR2 sequences are MNHNS and SASEGT. The CDR3 covers 18 residues. J gave up 5 bases and V 1 base, and 11 bases lay outside the gene matches. Cohort 3 recovery required two negative PCRs, clearance, or symptom resolution. This table comes from immunoSEQ multiplex PCR, and its TCRdb copy is limited to in-frame clones, with some not included. The sample holds approximately 280,000 clones, 89% seen once. Input material: PBMCs or T cells enriched from blood (not recorded which). This clonotype originated in a woman aged 60 to 75 who had recovered from COVID-19. The chain uses TRBV6-1 and TRBJ2-5; 12 bases are a match to TRBD2. CDR3 nucleotides: TGTGCCAGCAGTGAAGTCCCTAGCGGGGGGGCCGGTCGTGAGACCCAGTACTTC. As protein: CASSEVPSGGAGRETQYF.